This entry describes one TCR beta chain. These data come from a study of blood T cell repertoires in COVID-19. TCRdb keeps only in-frame clones here, not all; method: immunoSEQ multiplex PCR. The table lists approximately 100,000 clones, approximately 88% of them singletons. Trimming at V came to 5 bases and at J to 1 base, leaving 7 bases not matched to a gene. This CDR3 has 16 residues. Looked up from germline, CDR1 is SGHVS and CDR2 is FNYEAQ. The V and J genes are TRBV7-6 and TRBJ2-5; 10 bases are shared with TRBD1. The receptor was isolated from a woman aged 55-69 years with acute or convalescent COVID-19. Source material: peripheral blood. The CDR3 loop is CASSPGGQGPQETQYF. The CDR3 DNA reads TGTGCCAGCAGCCCAGGGGGACAGGGGCCCCAAGAGACCCAGTACTTC.